The 21 T cell receptor beta chains given below trace back to one sample, sequenced in a study of shared clonotypes between healthy human individuals. Sequenced by immunoSEQ multiplex PCR; TCRdb stores in-frame clones only, minus some. This table holds 2 million to 3 million clones, around 90% found once. The sequenced sample consisted of naive CD4+ T cells sorted from blood. The subset was: CD45RA+ positively selected. Receptors were obtained from a man between 18 and 35 years old in good health.

The chain recombines TRBV19 with TRBJ2-7; D is tentatively TRBD1 or TRBD2 (5 bases each). Deletions cut 3 bases from V and 1 base from J, with 10 bases between. This CDR3 spans 14 amino acids. The germline gives CDR1 LNHDA, CDR2 SQIVND (reference sequence). CDR3 coding DNA: TGTGCCAGTAGTATCCGGGACGGTTCCTACGAGCAGTACTTC. Amino acid sequence: CASSIRDGSYEQYF.

This chain connects TRBV6-6 to TRBJ1-1; D not resolved. Trimming pared 5 bases from V and 3 bases from J, leaving 13 bases between. Germline CDR1 and CDR2: MNHNY and SVGAGI (reference sequence). The CDR3 loop spans 14 amino acids. CDR3 DNA sequence: TGTGCCAGCAGTCCAGACGGCGAGTACACTGAAGCTTTCTTT. It translates to CASSPDGEYTEAFF.

This clone was seen only once. The chain combines TRBV2 with TRBJ1-4; a possible D gene is TRBD1 (5 bases). Trimming removed 4 bases from V and 6 bases from J, with 12 bases in between. CDR1 is SNHLY, CDR2 FYNNEI, per germline. This CDR3 is 14 amino acids long. This CDR3 is CASSGRPGDEKLFF. The CDR3 DNA is TGTGCCAGCAGTGGGAGACCGGGGGATGAAAAACTGTTTTTT. Supplemented by reference TRBV2 and TRBJ1-4, the full variable domain reads EPEVTQTPSHQVTQMGQEVILRCVPISNHLYFYWYRQILGQKVEFLVSFYNNEISEKSEIFDDQFSVERPDGSNFTLKIRSTKLEDSAMYFCASSGRPGDEKLFFGSGTQLSVL.

This clone was seen a handful of times. V and J are TRBV19 and TRBJ1-5; 10 bases match TRBD1. This CDR3 region has 16 residues. Per germline, CDR1 LNHDA and CDR2 SQIVND (reference sequence). Trimming took 5 bases from V and 6 from J; bases not matched to a gene: 10. CDR3 nucleotide sequence: TGTGCCAGTAGTTTCTCGACAGGGGGCAGTGGTCAGCCCCAGCATTTT. Amino acids: CASSFSTGGSGQPQHF.

This chain links TRBV6-5 with TRBJ2-5; D is unresolved. The CDR3 covers 15 residues. V lost 6 bases and J 2 bases, leaving 16 bases between the germline ends. CDR1 and CDR2 (germline): MNHEY, SVGAGI. CDR3 loop: CASSLRGMKQETQYF. The CDR3 DNA sequence: TGTGCCAGCAGCCTACGTGGGATGAAACAAGAGACCCAGTACTTC.

The chain is built from TRBV30 and TRBJ2-7, with 11 nucleotides matching TRBD1. Trimming took 8 bases from V and 6 from J; bases not matched to a gene: 9. CDR3 length: 13 amino acids. Germline V gives CDR1 GTSNPN, CDR2 SVGIG (reference sequence). The CDR3 here is CAQGQGAVGEQYF. CDR3 nucleotides: TGTGCCCAAGGACAGGGGGCTGTGGGCGAGCAGTACTTC.

J is TRBJ1-2 and V is TRBV30; a possible D gene is TRBD1 (6 bases). Trimming cost V 1 base and J 4 bases, with 19 bases left between them. CDR1 and CDR2 (germline): GTSNPN, SVGIG (reference sequence). This CDR3 comprises 16 residues. In DNA, the CDR3 is TGTGCCTGGAGTGACCTAGGGGCAGGGGCCACCTATGGCTACACCTTC. Its translation is CAWSDLGAGATYGYTF.

The chain uses TRBV6-5 and TRBJ2-3; TRBD1 or TRBD2 may be the D gene (5 bases each). This CDR3 region has 14 residues. The V and J ends lost 6 bases and 2 bases respectively, with 12 bases between them. Germline loops: CDR1 MNHEY, CDR2 SVGAGI. The CDR3 is CASRRGPITDTQYF. In DNA form, the CDR3 reads TGTGCCAGCAGGAGGGGACCTATCACAGATACGCAGTATTTT.

For the CDR3, the DNA is TGTGCCAGTAGTATGATGGCTCTGGGTCAGCCCCAGCATTTT. Encoded protein: CASSMMALGQPQHF. The chain couples TRBV19 to TRBJ1-5; D is ambiguous. In germline, CDR1 is LNHDA, CDR2 SQIVND (reference sequence). The V end lost 3 bases, the J end lost 6 bases, and 12 bases lay between the germline ends. The CDR3 totals 14 residues.

This clone came up once. The CDR3 coding sequence is TGTGCCAGCAGCCAAGATTATTCAGGGAGTGTCTATGGCTACACCTTC. Its translation is CASSQDYSGSVYGYTF. V is TRBV14 and J is TRBJ1-2; maybe TRBD1 (5 bases). This CDR3 has 16 residues. The germline V gene has CDR1 SGHDN and CDR2 FVKESK. Trimming stripped 0 bases from V and 4 bases from J, with 15 bases between.

This chain uses TRBV6-5 with TRBJ2-7, with D perhaps matching TRBD1 (5 bases). This CDR3 is 12 amino acids long. The germline gives CDR1 MNHEY, CDR2 SVGAGI. V lost 3 bases, J lost 8 bases, and 11 bases lay in between. The CDR3 sequence: CASSYPPGKQYF. In nucleotides, the CDR3 is TGTGCCAGCAGTTATCCCCCAGGGAAGCAGTACTTC.

The chain carries TRBV30 and TRBJ2-5; 15 nucleotides align to TRBD2. This CDR3 has 18 amino acids. The V gene end was trimmed by 3 bases and the J gene end by 0 bases; junction bases not matched to a gene: 8. In germline, CDR1 is GTSNPN, CDR2 SVGIG (reference sequence). The CDR3 DNA reads as TGTGCCTGGAGAGACCTTGGACTAGCGGGGGGGTACCAAGAGACCCAGTACTTC. This translates into CAWRDLGLAGGYQETQYF.

The V call is TRBV10-3, the J call TRBJ2-3; D remains unclear. The CDR3 runs 14 residues. Germline loops: CDR1 ENHRY, CDR2 SYGVKD. V lost 7 bases to trimming and J lost 1 base, with 12 bases between them. The CDR3 DNA follows: TGTGCCATCACCAACGGCCCGGGCACAGATACGCAGTATTTT. Translated, it gives CAITNGPGTDTQYF.

The rearrangement uses TRBV9 and TRBJ2-3, with 7 bases fitting TRBD1. Trimming took 6 bases from V and 1 from J; bases not matched to a gene: 2. Germline loops: CDR1 SGDLS, CDR2 YYNGEE. The CDR3 runs 13 residues. CDR3 DNA: TGTGCCAGCAACAGGGGAGGCACAGATACGCAGTATTTT. It is translated as CASNRGGTDTQYF.

This clone was recorded once. This chain uses TRBV6-1 with TRBJ1-4; D is possibly TRBD1 (5 bases). V lost 3 bases and J 8 bases, leaving 7 bases between the germline ends. Looked up from germline, CDR1 is MNHNS and CDR2 is SASEGT. This CDR3 region has 12 residues. Here the CDR3 reads CASSDWDEKLFF. In nucleotides, the CDR3 is TGTGCCAGCAGTGACTGGGACGAAAAACTGTTTTTT.

This clone appeared a single time. Other DNA sequences from this sample encode an identical CDR3 as well. CDR3 bases: TGTGCCAGCAATCAGCAAGAGACCCAGTACTTC. As protein: CASNQQETQYF. This chain uses TRBV2 with TRBJ2-5; no clear D gene. CDR3 size: 11 residues. Trimming left V 7 bases short and J 2 bases short, with 5 bases between. Germline CDR1 and CDR2: SNHLY and FYNNEI.

On this clone itself: Other DNA sequences of this sample code for an identical CDR3. The chain carries TRBV6-4 and TRBJ1-2, with D unresolved. V lost 0 bases and J lost 4, with 9 bases in between. CDR3 length: 14 amino acids. Germline V lookup: CDR1 MRHNA, CDR2 SNTAGT. The CDR3 DNA follows: TGTGCCAGCAGTGACTCGACTGGATCCTATGGCTACACCTTC. As protein: CASSDSTGSYGYTF.

The chain carries TRBV2 and TRBJ2-6, with D maybe TRBD1 (6 bases). The germline gives CDR1 SNHLY, CDR2 FYNNEI. Deletions cut 6 bases from V and 4 bases from J, with 16 bases between. The CDR3 covers 16 residues. CDR3 residues: CASRPQGLGGANVLTF. In nucleotides, the CDR3 is TGTGCCAGCAGGCCTCAGGGGTTAGGCGGGGCCAACGTCCTGACTTTC.

V is TRBV6-1 and J is TRBJ1-1; D not certain. The V gene's germline CDR1 is MNHNS and CDR2 SASEGT. The CDR3 covers 14 residues. The V end was cut by 7 bases, the J end by 5 bases, with 17 bases between. CDR3 nucleotides: TGTGCCAGCACCCCGGACCCAGGAGGGACTGAAGCTTTCTTT. Protein: CASTPDPGGTEAFF.

The chain recombines TRBV6-6 with TRBJ2-7; D is perhaps TRBD2 (6 bases). V was trimmed by 6 bases and J by 5 bases, leaving 23 bases between them. The CDR3 is 16 amino acids. Germline CDR1 reads MNHNY; CDR2 reads SVGAGI (reference sequence). This chain's CDR3 is CASSRLRESYVDEQYF. As DNA, the CDR3 is TGTGCCAGCAGCCGACTACGGGAGTCCTACGTAGACGAGCAGTACTTC.

The chain carries TRBV6-1 and TRBJ2-7; unclear D gene. CDR3 length: 14 residues. V was cut by 3 bases and J by 0 bases, with 9 bases left in between. Looked up from germline, CDR1 is MNHNS and CDR2 is SASEGT. The CDR3 is CASSEQATSYEQYF. DNA of the CDR3: TGTGCCAGCAGTGAGCAGGCGACCTCCTACGAGCAGTACTTC.